This TCR beta chain was sequenced during a study of CD8 T cells in ankylosing spondylitis. About this clonotype itself: Its specificity is unknown.

Each TCR beta library was made by quantitative 5'-RACE that incorporated molecular barcodes. One entry per CDR3 protein, called by TCRdb with MiXCR from the 5' RACE reads. This sample has 800,000 to 900,000 distinct CDR3 sequences, with roughly 10% found just once. The CDR3 spans 12 residues. Trimming removed 0 bases at V and 0 bases at J, with 2 bases between. Germline CDR1 reads GTSNPN; CDR2 reads SVGIG (reference sequence). Points from the study as a whole: Matched ankylosing spondylitis synovial fluid reportedly contained a significantly enriched population of disease-linked clones. Ankylosing spondylitis blood appeared to be characterized by a TCR beta motif of 8 or 9 highly homologous variants. Before this, some motif variants had been reported in reactive arthritis synovial fluid and blood.

The chain links TRBV30 to TRBJ2-5; D gene unclear. The sequencing sample was made of blood, either unsorted or a sorted T cell fraction (not recorded which). The TCR was taken from a male donor with ankylosing spondylitis. The CDR3 region is CAWSVDQETQYF. Here the CDR3 DNA reads TGTGCCTGGAGTGTTGACCAAGAGACCCAGTACTTC. The variable domain in full, with the rest retrieved from reference TRBV30 and TRBJ2-5, is SQTIHQWPATLVQPVGSPLSLECTVEGTSNPNLYWYRQAAGRGLQLLFYSVGIGQISSEVPQNLSASRPQDRQFILSSKKLLLSDSGFYLCAWSVDQETQYFGPGTRLLVL.